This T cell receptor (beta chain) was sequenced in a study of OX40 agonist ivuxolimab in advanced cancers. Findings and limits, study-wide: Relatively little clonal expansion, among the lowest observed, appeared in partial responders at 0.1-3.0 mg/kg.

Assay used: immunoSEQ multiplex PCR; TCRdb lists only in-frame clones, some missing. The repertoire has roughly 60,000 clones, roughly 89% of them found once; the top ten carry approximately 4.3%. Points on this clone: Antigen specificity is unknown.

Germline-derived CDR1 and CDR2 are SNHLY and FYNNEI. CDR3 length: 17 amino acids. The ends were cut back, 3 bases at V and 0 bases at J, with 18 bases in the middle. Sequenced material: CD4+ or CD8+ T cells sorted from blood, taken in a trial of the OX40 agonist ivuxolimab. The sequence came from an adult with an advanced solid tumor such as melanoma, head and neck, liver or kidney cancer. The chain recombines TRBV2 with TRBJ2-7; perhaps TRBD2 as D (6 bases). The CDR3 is CASSETLLASPSYEQYF. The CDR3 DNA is TGTGCCAGCAGTGAGACCCTACTAGCTTCCCCCTCCTACGAGCAGTACTTC.